The 30 T cell receptor beta chains below all came from one sample that was sequenced in a study of human T cells and chemical hapten exposure. The sample's time point: pre-sensitization, week 0. Treatment defined: therapeutic diphenylcyclopropenone sensitization with weekly scalp DPC. TCRdb reprocessed the RACE reads via MiXCR and lists one record per CDR3 protein. The data show some 360,000 distinct CDR3 sequences, with roughly 4.6% seen just once and just over 2.5% held by the top ten. The sample in question was whole blood, obtained in connection with sensitization to the hapten diphenylcyclopropenone (DPC). These receptor sequences come from a woman aged 50 to 60 with alopecia areata. Some clones in this sample may be carry-over from other donors' samples.

This clonotype was observed a handful of times. J is TRBJ2-3 and V is TRBV10-3; TRBD1 matches at 7 bases. The CDR3 is made up of 13 amino acids. In germline, CDR1 is ENHRY, CDR2 SYGVKD. The junction had 7 bases not matched to a gene; V was cut back by 7 bases and J by 6 bases. The CDR3 DNA reads as TGTGCCATCAACCCGACAGGGAAGGATACGCAGTATTTT. It encodes CAINPTGKDTQYF.

This clonotype came up many times. The gene calls are TRBV10-3 and TRBJ1-3; D is unclear. V lost 8 bases and J lost 2, with 7 bases in between. This CDR3 comprises 12 residues. Germline V lookup: CDR1 ENHRY, CDR2 SYGVKD. The chain's CDR3 is CAIRGTGNTIYF. CDR3 sequence (DNA): TGTGCCATCCGGGGAACTGGAAACACCATATATTTT.

At least ten counts were recorded for this clonotype. The rearrangement uses TRBV6-5 and TRBJ1-2; perhaps TRBD1 as D (6 bases). The ends were cut back, 2 bases at V and 4 bases at J, with 8 bases in the middle. CDR3 size: 13 residues. CDR1 is MNHEY, CDR2 SVGAGI, per germline. The CDR3 nucleotides read TGTGCCAGCAGTTACGTGGGGGCCTATGGCTACACCTTC. This gives the protein CASSYVGAYGYTF.

This clonotype was recorded a few times. The gene calls are TRBV20-1 and TRBJ2-1; 9 bases agree with TRBD2. J gave up 4 bases and V 3 bases, and 1 base lay outside the gene matches. This CDR3 has 13 residues. Germline CDR1 DFQATT, CDR2 SNEGSKA (reference sequence). The CDR3 region is CSARSGRYNEQFF. In nucleotides, the CDR3 is TGCAGTGCTAGGAGCGGGAGGTACAATGAGCAGTTCTTC.

Regarding this clonotype: This could be a read error, since a much larger clone is one nucleotide away. V and J are TRBV11-2 and TRBJ1-1; D might be TRBD1 (5 bases). Germline assignment: CDR1 SGHAT and CDR2 FQNNGV. This CDR3 is 15 amino acids long. The CDR3 region is CAGSGTGPRNAEAFF. CDR3 nucleotides: TGTGCCGGCAGCGGGACGGGACCTCGTAACGCAGAAGCTTTCTTT.

V usage is TRBV29-1 and J usage is TRBJ2-1; weak D call: TRBD1 (5 bases). V lost 8 bases and J 0 bases, leaving 26 bases between the germline ends. The length of the CDR3 is 18 residues. CDR1 and CDR2 (germline): SQVTM, ANQGSEA. CDR3: CSSLDRSGPSFSYNEQFF. The CDR3 bases are TGCAGCTCCCTTGACAGATCTGGACCCTCCTTCTCCTACAATGAGCAGTTCTTC.

This clonotype was seen a handful of times. The J gene is TRBJ1-6, the V gene TRBV27, with D perhaps matching TRBD1 (5 bases). Germline lookup yields CDR1 MNHEY and CDR2 SMNVEV (reference sequence). This CDR3 contains 14 residues. The germline V and J ends were trimmed by 2 bases and 9 bases, with 11 bases remaining between them. This chain's CDR3 is CASSLTQGISPLHF. The CDR3 region has the DNA TGTGCCAGCAGTTTAACCCAGGGTATTTCACCCCTCCACTTT.

This chain uses TRBV7-2 with TRBJ2-5; TRBD2 agrees at 11 bases. The germline V gene encodes CDR1 SGHTA and CDR2 FQGNSA. The CDR3 covers 15 residues. The V and J ends lost 1 base and 3 bases, in that order; junction bases with no gene match: 1. Written as DNA, the CDR3 is TGTGCCAGCAGCTTAGGACTAGCGGGAAAAGAGACCCAGTACTTC. As protein: CASSLGLAGKETQYF.

This clonotype was counted between two and nine times. The chain has TRBV12-3 or TRBV12-4 and TRBJ1-1; D gene unclear. Deletions cut 5 bases from V and 11 bases from J, with 15 bases between. The CDR3 is 12 residues long. CDR3 residues: CASSTLTQVAFF. Written as DNA, the CDR3 is TGTGCCAGCAGTACCCTTACCCAGGTGGCTTTCTTT.

The chain joins TRBV6-1 to TRBJ1-1; D call uncertain. The CDR3 runs 11 residues. V shed 1 base and J shed 7 bases, with 4 bases lying between them. The germline V gene encodes CDR1 MNHNS and CDR2 SASEGT. The CDR3 bases are TGTGCCAGCAGTGAAGTAGTTGAAGCTTTCTTT. Its protein is CASSEVVEAFF.

This clonotype was seen repeatedly, ten times or more. The J gene is TRBJ2-3, the V gene TRBV29-1; the D gene is possibly TRBD2 (7 bases). The length of the CDR3 is 14 residues. The germline gives CDR1 SQVTM, CDR2 ANQGSEA. The V end lost 1 base, the J end lost 4 bases, and 12 bases lay between the germline ends. CDR3: CSVEGRGQPDTQYF. The CDR3 nucleotides are TGCAGCGTTGAAGGGCGGGGGCAGCCAGATACGCAGTATTTT.

CDR3 region: CASSLYTIYF. The CDR3 bases are TGTGCCAGCAGTCTCTACACCATATATTTT. This chain joins TRBV12-3 or TRBV12-4 and TRBJ1-3; no clear D. V lost 5 bases, J lost 8 bases, and 4 bases lay in between. The CDR3 has 10 residues.

This clonotype was seen only a few times. The chain couples TRBV6-5 to TRBJ2-1; 8 nucleotides match TRBD2. This CDR3 contains 14 residues. Germline lookup yields CDR1 MNHEY and CDR2 SVGAGI. Trimming took 7 bases from V and 5 from J; bases not matched to a gene: 7. CDR3 region: CASTERGTNNEQFF. In DNA form, the CDR3 reads TGTGCCAGCACTGAGCGGGGGACCAACAATGAGCAGTTCTTC.

The CDR3, as DNA: TGTGCCAGCAGTTTGGGTTCTATCGGGGAGCTGTTTTTT. This codes for CASSLGSIGELFF. The chain links TRBV27 to TRBJ2-2; D not certain. Trimming cost V 3 bases and J 7 bases, with 9 bases left between them. This CDR3 comprises 13 residues. CDR1 is MNHEY, CDR2 SMNVEV, per germline (reference sequence).

This clonotype has at least ten counts. The chain links TRBV9 to TRBJ2-1; TRBD2 matches at 12 bases. Trimming took 4 bases from V and 5 from J; bases not matched to a gene: 7. This CDR3 region has 16 residues. Germline V CDR1 and CDR2: SGDLS, YYNGEE. CDR3 coding DNA: TGTGCCAGCAGCCCCCGGACTAGCGGGATAAACAATGAGCAGTTCTTC. It is translated as CASSPRTSGINNEQFF.

The sample holds many counts of this clonotype. The chain carries TRBV6-5 and TRBJ2-3; TRBD2 aligns across 7 bases. V lost 6 bases and J lost 4; bases outside the gene matches: 7. Germline values: CDR1 MNHEY, CDR2 SVGAGI. This CDR3 has 14 residues. The CDR3 loop is CASRGGSGADTQYF. DNA of the CDR3: TGTGCCAGCAGGGGCGGGAGCGGTGCAGATACGCAGTATTTT.

The rearrangement joins TRBV10-3 to TRBJ2-7; 7 bases match TRBD2. Germline V gene lookup returns CDR1 ENHRY and CDR2 SYGVKD. This CDR3 is built from 13 residues. Trimming cost V 0 bases and J 6 bases; bases outside gene matches: 2. CDR3 sequence: CAISESGGTEQYF. In DNA, the CDR3 is TGTGCCATCAGTGAGTCGGGGGGGACCGAGCAGTACTTC.

This clonotype was counted ten times or more. This chain uses TRBV10-3 with TRBJ1-6; D is ambiguous. The ends were cut back, 6 bases at V and 10 bases at J, with 13 bases in the middle. CDR3 length: 13 amino acids. The germline V gene encodes CDR1 ENHRY and CDR2 SYGVKD. The CDR3 coding sequence is TGTGCCATCAGCGATACGACGTCCTCACCCCTCCACTTT. Translated, it gives CAISDTTSSPLHF.

This clonotype was detected many times. This sequence joins TRBV12-3 or TRBV12-4 and TRBJ2-1; no definite D call. CDR3 length equals 14 residues. The ends were cut back, 9 bases at V and 5 bases at J, with 17 bases in the middle. CDR3 bases: TGTGCCAGTTCTTTGGGGATCCAAAACAATGAGCAGTTCTTC. Translation: CASSLGIQNNEQFF.

This clonotype was seen only a few times. V and J are TRBV28 and TRBJ2-7; D uncertain. Germline CDR1 MDHEN, CDR2 SYDVKM. The ends were cut back, 6 bases at V and 1 base at J, with 7 bases in the middle. The CDR3 spans 12 residues. The CDR3 loop is CASRTPSYEQYF. CDR3 coding DNA: TGTGCCAGCAGGACACCTTCCTACGAGCAGTACTTC.

This clonotype appeared many times. This rearrangement joins TRBV11-2 to TRBJ2-1; D is unclear. The germline V gene has CDR1 SGHAT and CDR2 FQNNGV. This CDR3 comprises 12 residues. The V end lost 1 base, the J end lost 7 bases, and 5 bases lay between the germline ends. CDR3 protein: CASSLASNEQFF. The CDR3 bases are TGTGCCAGCAGCTTAGCAAGTAATGAGCAGTTCTTC.

Worth noting for this clonotype: This may arise from a read error, as a much more abundant clone is one base away. V usage is TRBV12-3 or TRBV12-4 and J usage is TRBJ1-5, with D uncertain. V shed 7 bases and J shed 7 bases, with 17 bases lying between them. CDR3 length equals 14 residues. The CDR3: CASKPQWIVQPQHF. The DNA of the CDR3 is TGTGCCAGCAAACCCCAGTGGATTGTCCAGCCCCAGCATTTT.

This clonotype was observed a handful of times. V usage is TRBV29-1 and J usage is TRBJ2-3; D is uncertain. There are 12 residues in the CDR3. Deletions cut 4 bases from V and 0 bases from J, with 5 bases between. The germline V gene has CDR1 SQVTM and CDR2 ANQGSEA. The CDR3 nucleotides read TGCAGCGTTGCTGACAGCACAGATACGCAGTATTTT. Its translation is CSVADSTDTQYF.

This clonotype was seen repeatedly, ten times or more. The rearrangement links TRBV6-1 to TRBJ1-1, with 10 bases lining up with TRBD1. The CDR3 runs to 16 residues. Germline CDR1 reads MNHNS; CDR2 reads SASEGT. The J segment lost 6 bases and the V segment lost 3 bases, leaving 10 bases of the junction unmatched. CDR3: CASSELPGQGNPEAFF. Here the CDR3 DNA reads TGTGCCAGCAGTGAGTTACCGGGACAGGGGAATCCTGAAGCTTTCTTT.

CDR3 DNA: TGTGCCAGCAGCTTAGGGACAGGGGGCACCGTCGGCACCGGGGAGCTGTTTTTT. Protein sequence: CASSLGTGGTVGTGELFF. The chain links TRBV7-6 to TRBJ2-2; 11 bases agree with TRBD1. V lost 1 base, J lost 4 bases, and 8 bases stayed unmatched. CDR3 length equals 18 residues. Germline-derived CDR1 and CDR2 are SGHVS and FNYEAQ.

This clonotype was counted between two and nine times. The chain recombines TRBV5-6 with TRBJ1-2; D may be TRBD1 (5 bases). This CDR3 is built from 14 residues. The germline V gene encodes CDR1 SGHDT and CDR2 YYEEEE. Trimming removed 4 bases at V and 0 bases at J, with 10 bases between. For the CDR3, the DNA is TGTGCCAGCAGCCCGGACAATCCTAACTATGGCTACACCTTC. Its protein product is CASSPDNPNYGYTF. Full variable domain (outside the CDR3, taken from reference TRBV5-6 and TRBJ1-2): DAGVTQSPTHLIKTRGQQVTLRCSPKSGHDTVSWYQQALGQGPQFIFQYYEEEERQRGNFPDRFSGHQFPNYSSELNVNALLLGDSALYLCASSPDNPNYGYTFGSGTRLTVV.

The chain joins TRBV20-1 to TRBJ1-4; D might be TRBD1 (6 bases). CDR3 length equals 19 residues. Per the germline V gene, CDR1 is DFQATT and CDR2 is SNEGSKA (reference sequence). V lost 3 bases and J 0 bases, leaving 23 bases between the germline ends. In DNA form, the CDR3 reads TGCAGTGCTAGCCTCCTGGACAGTGCCTATCCCTCAACTAATGAAAAACTGTTTTTT. As protein: CSASLLDSAYPSTNEKLFF.

This clonotype was recorded many times. The junction departs from the called germline gene at one end, perhaps through a read error. This chain connects TRBV5-1 to TRBJ2-7; D is unresolved. The CDR3 has 12 residues. Germline assignment: CDR1 SGHRS and CDR2 YFSETQ. The CDR3: CASSSPSYEQYF. DNA of the CDR3: TGTGCCAGCAGTTCGCCCAGCTACGAGCAGTACTTC.

At least ten counts were recorded for this clonotype. This chain's CDR3 is CASSSMWTNQETQYF. CDR3 DNA: TGCGCCAGCAGCTCCATGTGGACGAACCAAGAGACCCAGTACTTC. The genes are TRBV5-1 and TRBJ2-5; no clear D. This CDR3 spans 15 amino acids. The V end was cut by 3 bases, the J end by 0 bases, with 12 bases between. Germline CDR1 SGHRS, CDR2 YFSETQ.

This clonotype was detected only a few times. The genes are TRBV10-3 and TRBJ1-1; D ambiguous. Germline V gives CDR1 ENHRY, CDR2 SYGVKD. The V and J ends lost 3 bases and 6 bases respectively, with 20 bases between them. There are 16 residues in the CDR3. Here the CDR3 reads CAISDPGSAGPSEAFF. CDR3 coding DNA: TGTGCCATCAGTGATCCAGGCTCCGCAGGCCCATCTGAAGCTTTCTTT.